This T cell receptor (beta chain) appears in the sequencing data of a study of response to subunit inactivated influenza vaccine. Looked up from germline, CDR1 is ENHRY and CDR2 is SYGVKD. The V end was cut by 0 bases, the J end by 14 bases, with 15 bases between. CDR3 length equals 13 residues. TCRdb re-analysed the RT-PCR reads in MiXCR, keeping a single row per CDR3 protein. The sample yields over 650,000 distinct CDR3 sequences, about a fifth seen once. This clonotype showed up just a few times. The sequences come from PBMCs from blood, collected 4 to 6 days after vaccination. The rearrangement links TRBV10-3 to TRBJ2-3; the D gene is possibly TRBD2 (5 bases). The clonotype was recovered from a man aged 45-60 years who received an inactivated influenza vaccine. CDR3 residues: CAISESALARPYF. For the CDR3, the DNA is TGTGCCATCAGTGAGTCAGCGCTAGCCCGGCCGTATTTT.